This is a list of T cell receptor beta chains from one sample in a study of PD-1 blockade in classical Hodgkin lymphoma. Libraries were prepared by immunoSEQ multiplex PCR; TCRdb keeps only in-frame clonotypes and omits some of them. The sample contains around 100,000 clones, about nine tenths of which appear only once. This specimen consisted of peripheral blood mononuclear cells (PBMCs), obtained before the fourth cycle of nivolumab. The receptor set was obtained from a human donor with classical Hodgkin lymphoma. CDR3s include the opening cysteine and the closing phenylalanine or tryptophan. D genes are given only for firm matches. Size values are once, few and many counts, or a class for expanded clones, and some rows have none.

j_call d_call v_call clone_size cdr3_nt cdr3_aa
TRBJ1-2 NA TRBV7-3 NA TGTGCCAGCAGCTTAACGGGGACTTCCGATTATGGCTACACCTTC CASSLTGTSDYGYTF
TRBJ1-1 NA TRBV9 once TGTGCCAGCAGCCTCCCGGGACAAAACACTGAAGCTTTCTTT CASSLPGQNTEAFF
TRBJ2-1 NA TRBV10-3 NA TGTGCCATCAGGGGACTGGATATTGAGCAGTTCTTC CAIRGLDIEQFF
TRBJ2-5 NA TRBV11-3 NA TGTGCCAGCAGCTTAGGGCGCCAGGTTGATGAGACCCAGTACTTC CASSLGRQVDETQYF
TRBJ1-1 NA TRBV5-1 once TGCGCCAGCAGCTTGGCAGAAGGAAGGGACACTGAAGCTTTCTTT CASSLAEGRDTEAFF
TRBJ2-1 NA TRBV30 once TGTGCCTGGAGTGTAGGTTTACTATGGCAGTTCTTC CAWSVGLLWQFF
TRBJ1-5 NA TRBV21-1 once TGTGCCAGCAGCGCCCGGCAGGGGGACAATCAGCCCCAGCATTTT CASSARQGDNQPQHF
TRBJ2-2 NA TRBV6-5 NA TGTGCCAGCAGTTACGGGGAGACCGGGGAGCTGTTTTTT CASSYGETGELFF
TRBJ1-1 TRBD1 TRBV7-6 NA TGTGCCAGCAGCCTAAGGACAGGCTCTTCCACTGAAGCTTTCTTT CASSLRTGSSTEAFF
TRBJ2-7 NA TRBV10-1 NA TGCGCCAGCAGTGGAGCTAGTAGCTACGAGCAGTACTTC CASSGASSYEQYF